This T cell receptor (beta chain) was sequenced during a study of human T cells and chemical hapten exposure. Study-wide context: Mostly female patients had alopecia areata, totalis or universalis.

Germline lookup yields CDR1 SGHRS and CDR2 YFSETQ. V was shortened by 4 bases and J by 8 bases, with 15 bases between the two germline ends. This CDR3 is 13 amino acids long. TCRdb fed the RACE reads into MiXCR, producing one record per CDR3 protein. The repertoire includes under 85,000 distinct CDR3 sequences, under 13% of them detected once, and 1.4% sits in the top ten. Time point denoted: patch test 1, 2 weeks after DPC sensitization. This sample's treatment: therapeutic diphenylcyclopropenone sensitization with weekly scalp DPC. Someone pulled total RNA out of unfractionated whole blood. Ten or more counts support this clonotype. Its antigen is unidentified. Study-wide results and caveats: Clustering by CDR3 similarity yielded significantly more large clusters from expanded TCRs than controls.

The receptor was derived from a woman in her forties or fifties with alopecia areata. Some clones in this sample may be carry-over from other donors' samples. The rearrangement links TRBV5-1 to TRBJ1-2, with D perhaps TRBD1 (6 bases). Sequences were derived from whole blood, sampled in connection with sensitization to the hapten diphenylcyclopropenone (DPC). The CDR3 DNA is TGCGCCAGCAGCACGGACAGTCCGAACGGCTACACCTTC. Residues: CASSTDSPNGYTF. Full variable domain (remainder filled in from reference TRBV5-1 and TRBJ1-2): KAGVTQTPRYLIKTRGQQVTLSCSPISGHRSVSWYQQTPGQGLQFLFEYFSETQRNKGNFPGRFSGRQFSNSRSEMNVSTLELGDSALYLCASSTDSPNGYTFGSGTRLTVV.